One sample yielded the 8 T cell receptor beta chains listed below, sequenced in a study of shared clonotypes between healthy human individuals. Profiled with immunoSEQ multiplex PCR; TCRdb holds only in-frame clones, not every one. The sample yields roughly 2.2 million clones, approximately 93% seen once. Material: naive CD4+ T cells from PBMCs. Subset meaning: CD45RA+ positively selected. These receptors originate from a man younger than 35 in good health. Some clones in this sample may be carry-over from other donors' samples.

The chain recombines TRBV11-3 with TRBJ2-2; 7 bases line up with TRBD2. The CDR3 has 17 residues. Trimming removed 5 bases from V and 1 base from J; junction bases left unmatched: 10. Germline V gives CDR1 SGHNT, CDR2 YENEEA. In nucleotides, the CDR3 is TGTGCCAGCAGCCTAGCGGAGGGACGGGAGAACACCGGGGAGCTGTTTTTT. This translates into CASSLAEGRENTGELFF.

The rearrangement links TRBV30 to TRBJ1-4; D remains unclear. The CDR3 length is 15 residues. Per the germline V gene, CDR1 is GTSNPN and CDR2 is SVGIG (reference sequence). Between the trimmed V and J ends, which lost 0 bases and 3 bases, there was a span of 11 bases. The CDR3 region has the DNA TGTGCCTGGAGTGTATCCGGCCTATCTAATGAAAAACTGTTTTTT. Its translation: CAWSVSGLSNEKLFF.

The V and J genes are TRBV19 and TRBJ2-3; 9 nucleotides line up with TRBD2. Looked up from germline, CDR1 is LNHDA and CDR2 is SQIVND (reference sequence). J lost 2 bases, V lost 2 bases, and 8 bases had no gene match. The CDR3 consists of 17 residues. The CDR3 nucleotides read TGTGCCAGTAGTATATGGCGGGAGGGCCTCATCACAGATACGCAGTATTTT. Protein: CASSIWREGLITDTQYF. Filled out from reference TRBV19 and TRBJ2-3, the complete variable domain reads DGGITQSPKYLFRKEGQNVTLSCEQNLNHDAMYWYRQDPGQGLRLIYYSQIVNDFQKGDIAEGYSVSREKKESFPLTVTSAQKNPTAFYLCASSIWREGLITDTQYFGPGTRLTVL.

The gene calls are TRBV7-9 and TRBJ2-3, with 10 bases identical to TRBD2. CDR1 is SEHNR and CDR2 is FQNEAQ in the germline V gene (reference sequence). The CDR3 totals 19 residues. V shed 6 bases, J shed 3 bases, and the junction held 18 bases outside the gene matches. The CDR3 coding sequence is TGTGCCAGCAGTTTCACTGTGGCGTCTAGCGGGAGAAGGACAGATACGCAGTATTTT. Its translation is CASSFTVASSGRRTDTQYF.

This chain links TRBV7-2 with TRBJ2-3; the match to TRBD2 covers 10 bases. The germline V gene encodes CDR1 SGHTA and CDR2 FQGNSA. The CDR3 consists of 14 residues. The V segment lost 5 bases and the J segment 6 bases; nucleotides outside the gene matches: 5. DNA for the CDR3: TGTGCCAGCAGCCCTGGGACTAGCGCGGATACGCAGTATTTT. It encodes CASSPGTSADTQYF. Supplemented by reference TRBV7-2 and TRBJ2-3, the full variable domain reads GAGVSQSPSNKVTEKGKDVELRCDPISGHTALYWYRQSLGQGLEFLIYFQGNSAPDKSGLPSDRFSAERTGGSVSTLTIQRTQQEDSAVYLCASSPGTSADTQYFGPGTRLTVL.

This chain links TRBV6-5 with TRBJ2-7; the match to TRBD2 covers 12 bases. From germline, CDR1 is MNHEY and CDR2 SVGAGI. CDR3 size: 16 residues. Germline trimming cut 4 bases from V and 5 bases from J; bases unmatched to any gene: 9. The CDR3, as DNA: TGTGCCAGCAGTTCCAGACTAGCGGGAGTCTGGGACGAGCAGTACTTC. Protein product: CASSSRLAGVWDEQYF.

The V gene is TRBV15, the J gene TRBJ2-7; the match to TRBD1 covers 9 bases. Germline values: CDR1 LNHNV, CDR2 YYDKDF (reference sequence). V gave up 0 bases and J gave up 5 bases; unmatched junction bases: 5. This CDR3 spans 15 amino acids. Here the CDR3 DNA reads TGTGCCACCAGCAGAGATGGAACAGGGGGCGACGAGCAGTACTTC. Encoded protein: CATSRDGTGGDEQYF.

V gene TRBV28 combines with J gene TRBJ2-1; 8 bases are a match to TRBD2. From germline, CDR1 is MDHEN and CDR2 SYDVKM. Trimming removed 4 bases from V and 4 bases from J; junction bases left unmatched: 6. The CDR3 length is 15 residues. The CDR3 loop reads CASSSGGRLYNEQFF. The CDR3 DNA is TGTGCCAGCAGTTCGGGCGGGAGGCTGTACAATGAGCAGTTCTTC.